The clone carrying this T cell receptor beta chain was recorded once. This CDR3 is built from 15 residues. Germline V gives CDR1 SQVTM, CDR2 ANQGSEA. Trimming cost V 1 base and J 7 bases, with 19 bases left between them. This sample was included in a study of control samples from healthy donors and cancer patients. Produced via immunoSEQ multiplex PCR; TCRdb's table is partial and in-frame only. Of approximately 70,000 clones listed, roughly 80% were seen once; the top ten hold less than 15%. The sample was blood. The TCR sequence derives from a man aged 45-65 years in good health. The genes are TRBV29-1 and TRBJ2-5; D gene ambiguous. The chain's CDR3 is CSVEAPHGSLGTQYF. For the CDR3, the DNA is TGCAGCGTTGAAGCGCCCCACGGTTCCCTAGGGACCCAGTACTTC.